This TCR beta chain is from a study of OX40 agonist ivuxolimab in advanced cancers. Findings of the study overall: Within 6 weeks, CD4+ and CD8+ blood T cells expanded clonally at 0.1 to 3.0 mg/kg. Expanded clones were, on average, more numerous in CD8+ T cells than in CD4+.

The CDR3 contains 14 residues. V gave up 2 bases and J gave up 3 bases, with 8 bases separating them. Per germline, CDR1 MNHNY and CDR2 SVGAGI (reference sequence). A remark on this clone: The antigen is not known.

Assay: immunoSEQ multiplex PCR; the TCRdb copy retains only in-frame clones and omits some. The sample contains fewer than 85,000 clones, approximately 91% of which appear only once. This clonotype was obtained from an adult with an advanced solid tumor such as melanoma, head and neck, liver or kidney cancer. The gene calls are TRBV6-6 and TRBJ1-3; D is uncertain. Here the sequenced sample was CD4+ or CD8+ T cells sorted from blood, taken in a trial of the OX40 agonist ivuxolimab. CDR3 nucleotide sequence: TGTGCCAGCAGTTACGGGCCAGGTGGAAACACCATATATTTT. It is translated as CASSYGPGGNTIYF.